Given below is one T cell receptor beta chain in context. This sample is part of a study of blood T cell repertoires in COVID-19. Overall study context: COVID-19 samples from acute and convalescent phases originated in the United States, Italy and Spain. Sources were T cells, B-cell-depleted T cells, or PBMCs; the material itself was cDNA or gDNA.

Authors' methods: Scientists estimated how many nucleated cells there were by amplifying reference gene primers. The repertoire was sequenced with immunoSEQ multiplex PCR; TCRdb's copy has only in-frame clones and lacks some. D and trimming were read from the DNA, whereas the V and J calls and clone size are those reported in that table. This table holds approximately 160,000 clones, about 88% found once. The CDR3 totals 15 residues. The ends lost 6 bases at V and 5 bases at J; junction bases unmatched: 9. Germline V gene lookup returns CDR1 LNHDA and CDR2 SQIVND (reference sequence). The genes are TRBV19 and TRBJ2-2, with TRBD2 matching 7 bases. The TCR sequence derives from a woman aged 80 or over with acute or convalescent COVID-19. Sequenced: peripheral blood. The chain's CDR3 is CASRIGGSTTGELFF. In nucleotides, the CDR3 is TGTGCCAGTAGAATCGGGGGGTCTACGACCGGGGAGCTGTTTTTT.